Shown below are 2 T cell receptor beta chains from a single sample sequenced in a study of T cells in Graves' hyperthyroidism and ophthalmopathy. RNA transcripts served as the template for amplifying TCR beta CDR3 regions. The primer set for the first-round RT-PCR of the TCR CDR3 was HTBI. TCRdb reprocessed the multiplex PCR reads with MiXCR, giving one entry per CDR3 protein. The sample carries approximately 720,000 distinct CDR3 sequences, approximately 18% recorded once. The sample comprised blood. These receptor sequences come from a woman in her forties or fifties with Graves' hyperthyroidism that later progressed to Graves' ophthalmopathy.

CDR3 region: CASSRLLGTRGEKLFF. The DNA of the CDR3 is TGTGCCAGCAGCCGACTCCTCGGGACCCGAGGGGAAAAACTGTTTTTT. The genes are TRBV3-1 and TRBJ1-4; D is possibly TRBD1 (5 bases). The V gene's germline CDR1 is LGHDT and CDR2 YNNKEL (reference sequence). CDR3 length equals 16 residues. The V end was cut by 4 bases, the J end by 8 bases, with 20 bases between.

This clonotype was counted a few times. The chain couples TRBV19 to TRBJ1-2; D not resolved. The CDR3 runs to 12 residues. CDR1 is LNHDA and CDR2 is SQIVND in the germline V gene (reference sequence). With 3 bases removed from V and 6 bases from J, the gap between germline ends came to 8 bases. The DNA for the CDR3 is TGTGCCAGTAGTATTGGGGTGGATGGCTACACCTTC. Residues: CASSIGVDGYTF.